Presented here are 11 T cell receptor beta chains from one specimen sequenced in a study of CD8 T cells in Susac syndrome. Reverse transcription used about 0.45 to 1 ug RNA and random hexamers. In TCRdb, the immunoSEQ multiplex PCR reads were re-called with MiXCR into one record per CDR3 protein. The table lists about 150,000 distinct CDR3 sequences, approximately 95% of them singletons. The sequenced sample was CD4+ T cells from PBMCs. Every receptor here comes from a human donor with Susac syndrome.

CDR3 in amino acids: CASSLGMGAGANVLTF. CDR3 nucleotides: TGTGCCAGCAGCTTAGGTATGGGCGCAGGGGCCAACGTCCTGACTTTC. The rearrangement joins TRBV7-9 to TRBJ2-6; D is unclear. The V end lost 1 base, the J end lost 4 bases, and 11 bases lay between the germline ends. The V gene's germline CDR1 is SEHNR and CDR2 FQNEAQ (reference sequence). The CDR3 length is 16 residues.

The V and J genes are TRBV2 and TRBJ1-1; D gene uncertain. V gave up 2 bases and J gave up 6 bases, with 7 bases separating them. The CDR3 extends over 12 amino acids. The germline V gene encodes CDR1 SNHLY and CDR2 FYNNEI. The CDR3 protein is CASSELRPEAFF. The CDR3 DNA sequence: TGTGCCAGCAGTGAACTTCGGCCTGAAGCTTTCTTT.

The chain uses TRBV3-1 and TRBJ1-5; D may be TRBD1 (5 bases). Deletions cut 5 bases from V and 2 bases from J, with 10 bases between. Germline assignment: CDR1 LGHDT and CDR2 YNNKEL (reference sequence). CDR3 length: 14 residues. CDR3 region: CASSTRDGNQPQHF. For the CDR3, the DNA is TGTGCCAGCAGCACCCGGGACGGCAATCAGCCCCAGCATTTT. The full variable domain, rest sourced from reference TRBV3-1 and TRBJ1-5, is DTAVSQTPKYLVTQMGNDKSIKCEQNLGHDTMYWYKQDSKKFLKIMFSYNNKELIINETVPNRFSPKSPDKAHLNLHINSLELGDSAVYFCASSTRDGNQPQHFGDGTRLSIL.

The V and J genes are TRBV29-1 and TRBJ2-5; TRBD1 or TRBD2 may be the D gene (5 bases each). The V gene's germline CDR1 is SQVTM and CDR2 ANQGSEA. With 5 bases removed from V and 4 bases from J, the gap between germline ends came to 11 bases. The CDR3 has 12 amino acids. CDR3 region: CSVWDGAETQYF. CDR3 DNA sequence: TGCAGCGTTTGGGACGGCGCAGAGACCCAGTACTTC. The variable domain in full, with the rest retrieved from reference TRBV29-1 and TRBJ2-5, is SAVISQKPSRDICQRGTSLTIQCQVDSQVTMMFWYRQQPGQSLTLIATANQGSEATYESGFVIDKFPISRPNLTFSTLTVSNMSPEDSSIYLCSVWDGAETQYFGPGTRLLVL.

The chain links TRBV9 to TRBJ2-1; TRBD2 aligns across 12 bases. Germline CDR1 is SGDLS and CDR2 is YYNGEE. Trimming removed 0 bases from V and 7 bases from J; junction bases left unmatched: 8. The CDR3 spans 17 residues. CDR3 sequence: CASSVGALGTSGNEQFF. DNA for the CDR3: TGTGCCAGCAGCGTAGGAGCACTTGGGACTAGCGGGAATGAGCAGTTCTTC. Filled out from reference TRBV9 and TRBJ2-1, the complete variable domain reads DSGVTQTPKHLITATGQRVTLRCSPRSGDLSVYWYQQSLDQGLQFLIQYYNGEERAKGNILERFSAQQFPDLHSELNLSSLELGDSALYFCASSVGALGTSGNEQFFGPGTRLTVL.

This chain connects TRBV4-1 to TRBJ1-5; D not certain. Trimming removed 4 bases at V and 4 bases at J, with 11 bases between. Germline-derived CDR1 and CDR2 are MGHRA and YSYEKL. The CDR3 has 14 residues. CDR3 amino acids: CASSPYLVNQPQHF. CDR3 in DNA: TGCGCCAGCAGCCCCTACTTGGTTAATCAGCCCCAGCATTTT.

The CDR3 reads CASNHLRAFF. Here the CDR3 DNA reads TGTGCCAGCAATCATCTTAGAGCTTTCTTT. The genes are TRBV2 and TRBJ1-1; no clear D gene. Germline assignment: CDR1 SNHLY and CDR2 FYNNEI. The CDR3 totals 10 residues. Trimming removed 7 bases from V and 10 bases from J, with 10 bases in between. Supplemented by reference TRBV2 and TRBJ1-1, the full variable domain reads EPEVTQTPSHQVTQMGQEVILRCVPISNHLYFYWYRQILGQKVEFLVSFYNNEISEKSEIFDDQFSVERPDGSNFTLKIRSTKLEDSAMYFCASNHLRAFFGQGTRLTVV.

The genes are TRBV15 and TRBJ2-3, with D maybe TRBD2 (5 bases). The germline V gene has CDR1 LNHNV and CDR2 YYDKDF (reference sequence). Trimming took off 5 bases at V and 7 bases at J, with 13 bases between the two ends. The length of the CDR3 is 13 residues. The DNA for the CDR3 is TGTGCCACCAGCGCGCAGTCTAGCAATACGCAGTATTTT. Translated: CATSAQSSNTQYF.

As for this clonotype: The junction departs from germline at one end; a sequencing error may be responsible. This chain joins TRBV25-1 and TRBJ2-7, with 8 positions matching TRBD1. CDR1 and CDR2 (germline): MGHDK, SYGVNS. CDR3 length: 15 amino acids. CDR3 sequence: CASSEPGTGSHEQYF. The CDR3 bases are TGTGCCAGCAGTGAACCCGGGACAGGCTCCCACGAGCAGTACTTC.

This clonotype was detected only once. J is TRBJ2-5 and V is TRBV20-1; TRBD1 matches 9 bases. The CDR3 runs 14 residues. From germline, CDR1 is DFQATT and CDR2 SNEGSKA (reference sequence). V lost 5 bases to trimming and J lost 6 bases; unmatched junction nucleotides: 10. CDR3: CSAGDRGIVKTQYF. In DNA form, the CDR3 reads TGCAGTGCTGGCGACAGGGGGATTGTGAAGACCCAGTACTTC.

The rearrangement joins TRBV20-1 to TRBJ1-1; D unclear. The germline gives CDR1 DFQATT, CDR2 SNEGSKA (reference sequence). Trimming removed 2 bases at V and 1 base at J, with 5 bases between. The CDR3 is made up of 12 amino acids. The CDR3 bases are TGCAGTGCTAGAATCCCGAACACTGAAGCTTTCTTT. This codes for CSARIPNTEAFF.